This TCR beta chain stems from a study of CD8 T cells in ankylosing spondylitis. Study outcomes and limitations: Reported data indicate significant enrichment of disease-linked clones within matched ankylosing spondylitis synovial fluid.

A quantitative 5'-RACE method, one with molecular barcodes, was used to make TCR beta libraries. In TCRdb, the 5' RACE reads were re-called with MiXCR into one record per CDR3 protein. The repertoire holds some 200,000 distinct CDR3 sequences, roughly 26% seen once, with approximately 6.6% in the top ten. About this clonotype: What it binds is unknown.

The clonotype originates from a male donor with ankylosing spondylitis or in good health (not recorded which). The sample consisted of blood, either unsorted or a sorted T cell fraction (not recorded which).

The CDR3 region is CASSEGGVGEAFF. CDR3 coding DNA: TGTGCCAGCAGTGAAGGCGGGGTAGGTGAAGCTTTCTTT. This chain uses TRBV6-4 with TRBJ1-1; D is unclear. The V end was cut by 3 bases, the J end by 7 bases, with 12 bases between. This CDR3 comprises 13 residues. Germline V gene lookup returns CDR1 MRHNA and CDR2 SNTAGT.